The TCR beta chain described here comes from a study of blood T cell repertoires in COVID-19 (dated by TCRdb to 2019 to 2021). Background for the entire study: Collaborator samples came from the United States, Italy and Spain and covered acute and convalescent phases of COVID-19. The prospective study material was composed of cDNA or gDNA derived from T cells, B-cell-depleted T cells, or PBMCs. The dataset comprised deeply sampled blood TCRbeta repertoires from subjects exposed to, actively infected with, or recovered from COVID-19. The repertoires were released in a freely available public database intended as a resource for research on the immune response to SARS-CoV-2. Samples were obtained from the ongoing ImmuneRACE study (first 160 participants) and from about 1,300 subjects provided by 6 global collaborators. A de-identified subject ID, COVID-19 status, age in years and sex were almost always included in the sample metadata. Where HLA class I and class II types were available, the types were taken from metadata supplied by the sample provider, not from assay-based typing. Points the paper makes about the study in general: The amount of clinical and demographic metadata varied by source and participant and was provided uncurated.

Worth noting for this clone: Its antigen is unknown. Base qualities are not at hand, and no much larger clone is one base apart.

The germline V gene gives CDR1 as KGHSH and CDR2 as LQKENI. Clipping removes 2 bases from V and 4 bases from J, with 7 as the unmatched junction base count. From cysteine to phenylalanine, the CDR3 is 15 amino acids long. Only the CDR3 DNA stays, 45 bases, in frame from base 1. One collaborating source in Seattle enrolled patients during active infection and followed them longitudinally through the course of disease. Whole blood was collected in K2EDTA tubes by collaborating institutions according to the institutions' own protocols. For TCRbeta analysis, collaborators shipped samples in one of three forms: frozen whole blood, isolated PBMCs, or DNA extracted from either of those sample types. The immunoSEQ Assay, a bias-controlled multiplex PCR, was used to amplify TCRbeta CDR3 regions from genomic DNA. The study's own analysis went as follows. Nucleated cell counts per sample were estimated from amplification of reference gene primers within the assay. To quantify the absolute abundance of each unique TCRbeta CDR3 rearrangement, sequence reads were collapsed and filtered. For each sample, productive Simpson clonality was calculated as the square root of Simpson's diversity index over productive rearrangements. TCRdb limited this immuneACCESS table to in-frame rearrangements with V and J called. A share of clones is missing; checked studies link under half to unresolved V genes, and the rest is unexplained. The D gene and trimming were derived from the DNA, and the V and J assignments and clone size from that table. The sample data list a few hundred thousand clones, and 89% of these were observed just once. The leading ten clones occupy approximately 3% of the sample.

This receptor was taken from a young woman with COVID-19, enrolled during active disease. The V and J segments used are TRBV18 and TRBJ2-5, and 7 bases in between align with TRBD2. Specimen: peripheral blood. CDR3 sequence: CASSPSETSVETQYF. The bases are TGTGCCAGCTCACCATCAGAAACTAGCGTAGAGACCCAGTACTTC.